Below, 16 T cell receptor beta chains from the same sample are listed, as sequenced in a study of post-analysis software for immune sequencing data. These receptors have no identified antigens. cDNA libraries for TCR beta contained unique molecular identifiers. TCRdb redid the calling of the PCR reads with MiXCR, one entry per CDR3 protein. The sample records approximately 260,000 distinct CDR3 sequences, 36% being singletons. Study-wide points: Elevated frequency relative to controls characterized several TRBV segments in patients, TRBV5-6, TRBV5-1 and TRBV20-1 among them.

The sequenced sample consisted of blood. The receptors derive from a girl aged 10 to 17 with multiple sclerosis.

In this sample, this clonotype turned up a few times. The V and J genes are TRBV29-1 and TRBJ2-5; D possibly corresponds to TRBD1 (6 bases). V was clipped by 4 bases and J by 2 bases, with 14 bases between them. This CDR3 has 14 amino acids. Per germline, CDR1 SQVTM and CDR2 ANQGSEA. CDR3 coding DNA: TGCAGCGTTGGCCACGGGACACTTCAAGAGACCCAGTACTTC. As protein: CSVGHGTLQETQYF.

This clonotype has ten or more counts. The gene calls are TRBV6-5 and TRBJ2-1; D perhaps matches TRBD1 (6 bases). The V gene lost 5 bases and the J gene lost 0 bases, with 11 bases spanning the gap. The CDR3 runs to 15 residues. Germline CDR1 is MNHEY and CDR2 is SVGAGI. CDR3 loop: CASSPFRGSYNEQFF. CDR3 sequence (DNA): TGTGCCAGCAGTCCCTTCAGGGGCTCCTACAATGAGCAGTTCTTC.

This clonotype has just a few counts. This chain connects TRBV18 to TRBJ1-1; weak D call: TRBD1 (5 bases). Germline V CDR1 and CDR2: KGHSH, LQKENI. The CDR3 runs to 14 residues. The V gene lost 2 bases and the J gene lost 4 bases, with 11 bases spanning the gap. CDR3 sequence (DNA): TGTGCCAGCTCACCAAAACAGGAATCCACTGAAGCTTTCTTT. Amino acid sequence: CASSPKQESTEAFF.

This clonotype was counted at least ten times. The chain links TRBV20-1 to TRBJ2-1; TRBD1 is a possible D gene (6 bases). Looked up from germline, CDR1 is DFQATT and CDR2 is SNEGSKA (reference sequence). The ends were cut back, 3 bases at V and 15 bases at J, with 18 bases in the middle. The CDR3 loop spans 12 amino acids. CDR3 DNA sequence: TGCAGTGCTAGCAGGGGTGTAAAAGTACGGTTCTTC. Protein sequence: CSASRGVKVRFF.

The CDR3 DNA reads TGTGCCAGCGGAACAGGGGTGGAGCAGTACTTC. Its protein product is CASGTGVEQYF. The V gene is TRBV5-6, the J gene TRBJ2-7; 7 nucleotides align to TRBD1. Germline-derived CDR1 and CDR2 are SGHDT and YYEEEE. The CDR3 loop spans 11 amino acids. Trimming at V came to 7 bases and at J to 7 bases, leaving 5 bases not matched to a gene.

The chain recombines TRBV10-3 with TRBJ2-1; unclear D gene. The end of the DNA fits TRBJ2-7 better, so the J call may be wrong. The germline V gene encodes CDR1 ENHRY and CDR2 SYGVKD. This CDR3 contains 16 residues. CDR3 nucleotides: TGTGCCATCAGTGAGTCGAACACAAACCTTAGGAATGAGCAGTACTTC. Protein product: CAISESNTNLRNEQYF.

The CDR3 DNA is TGCGCCAGCAGGCCGGGACAGGGGTTGGGCAATCAGCCCCAGCATTTT. Its protein is CASRPGQGLGNQPQHF. The chain recombines TRBV5-1 with TRBJ1-5; TRBD1 aligns across 10 bases. Per germline, CDR1 SGHRS and CDR2 YFSETQ. The CDR3 runs to 16 residues. Trimming removed 5 bases from V and 2 bases from J; junction bases left unmatched: 7.

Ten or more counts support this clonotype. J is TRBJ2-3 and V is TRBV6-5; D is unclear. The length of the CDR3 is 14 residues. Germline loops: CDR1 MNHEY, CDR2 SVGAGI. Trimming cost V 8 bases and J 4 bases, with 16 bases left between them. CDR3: CASRVAATADTQYF. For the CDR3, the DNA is TGTGCCAGCCGCGTGGCAGCCACGGCAGATACGCAGTATTTT.

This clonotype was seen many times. This CDR3 reads CASSVYLGGANNEQFF. CDR3 coding DNA: TGTGCCAGCAGCGTATATCTAGGGGGGGCTAACAATGAGCAGTTCTTC. V and J are TRBV9 and TRBJ2-1; tentative D call: TRBD2 (7 bases). The CDR3 runs 16 residues. V gave up 1 base and J gave up 5 bases, with 16 bases separating them. Germline V gene sequence: CDR1 SGDLS, CDR2 YYNGEE.

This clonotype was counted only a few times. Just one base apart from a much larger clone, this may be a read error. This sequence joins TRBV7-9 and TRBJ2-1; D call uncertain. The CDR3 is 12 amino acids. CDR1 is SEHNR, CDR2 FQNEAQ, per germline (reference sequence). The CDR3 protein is CAGSLARNEQFF. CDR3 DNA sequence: TGTGCCGGCAGCTTAGCCCGCAATGAGCAGTTCTTC.

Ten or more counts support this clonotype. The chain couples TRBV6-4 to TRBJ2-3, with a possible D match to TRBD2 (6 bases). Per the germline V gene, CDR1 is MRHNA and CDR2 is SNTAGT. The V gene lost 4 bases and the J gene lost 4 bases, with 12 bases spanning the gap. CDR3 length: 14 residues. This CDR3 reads CASSAGRGADTQYF. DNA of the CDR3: TGTGCCAGCAGTGCCGGGAGAGGGGCAGATACGCAGTATTTT.

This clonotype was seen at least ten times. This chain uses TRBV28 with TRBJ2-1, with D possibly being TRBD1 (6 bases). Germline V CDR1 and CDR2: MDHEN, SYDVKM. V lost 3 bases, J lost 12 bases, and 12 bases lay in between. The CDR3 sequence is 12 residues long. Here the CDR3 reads CASSLDRNGQFF. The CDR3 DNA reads TGTGCCAGCAGTTTGGACAGAAACGGGCAGTTCTTC.

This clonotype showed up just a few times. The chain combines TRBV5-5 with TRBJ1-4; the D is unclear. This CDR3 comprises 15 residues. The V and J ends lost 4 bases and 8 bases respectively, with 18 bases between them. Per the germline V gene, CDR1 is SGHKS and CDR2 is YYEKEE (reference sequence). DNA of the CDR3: TGTGCCAGCAGCCTGGTTGGCCCACGAAGGGAAAAACTGTTTTTT. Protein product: CASSLVGPRREKLFF.

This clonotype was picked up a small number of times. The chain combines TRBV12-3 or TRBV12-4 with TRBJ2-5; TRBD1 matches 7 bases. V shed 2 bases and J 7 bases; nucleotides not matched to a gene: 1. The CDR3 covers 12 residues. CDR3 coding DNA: TGTGCCAGCAGTTTATCAGGGGGGACCCAGTACTTC. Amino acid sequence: CASSLSGGTQYF.

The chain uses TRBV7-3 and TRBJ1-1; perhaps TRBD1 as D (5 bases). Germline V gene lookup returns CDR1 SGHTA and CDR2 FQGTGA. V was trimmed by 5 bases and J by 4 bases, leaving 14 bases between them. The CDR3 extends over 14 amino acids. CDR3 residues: CASSPGPLPTEAFF. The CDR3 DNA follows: TGTGCCAGCAGCCCGGGACCCTTACCCACTGAAGCTTTCTTT.

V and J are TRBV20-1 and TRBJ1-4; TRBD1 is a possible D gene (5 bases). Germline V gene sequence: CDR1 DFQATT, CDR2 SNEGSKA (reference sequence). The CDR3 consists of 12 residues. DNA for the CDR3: TGCAGCGCGACAGAGCATAATGAAAAACTGTTTTTT. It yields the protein CSATEHNEKLFF.